The clone carrying this T cell receptor (beta chain) appeared a few times. The data derive from a study of blood T cells in healthy people across ages. Primed by a sample-barcoded 5' primer and a J-beta primer mix, a second PCR proceeded for about 7 to 11 cycles. TCRdb re-called the 5' RACE reads through MiXCR, storing one row per CDR3 protein. Among fewer than 900,000 distinct CDR3 sequences, roughly 50% were seen once, and the ten largest hold 25% to 35%. J lost 5 bases, V lost 5 bases, and 7 bases had no gene match. Germline CDR1 MDHEN, CDR2 SYDVKM. The CDR3 totals 14 residues. This TCR derives from a woman aged 60-70 years in good health. Sequencing input: blood. This chain uses TRBV28 with TRBJ1-1; 8 nucleotides match TRBD1. CDR3 residues: CASSPSGGFTEAFF. The CDR3 coding sequence is TGTGCCAGCAGTCCATCAGGGGGCTTTACTGAAGCTTTCTTT.